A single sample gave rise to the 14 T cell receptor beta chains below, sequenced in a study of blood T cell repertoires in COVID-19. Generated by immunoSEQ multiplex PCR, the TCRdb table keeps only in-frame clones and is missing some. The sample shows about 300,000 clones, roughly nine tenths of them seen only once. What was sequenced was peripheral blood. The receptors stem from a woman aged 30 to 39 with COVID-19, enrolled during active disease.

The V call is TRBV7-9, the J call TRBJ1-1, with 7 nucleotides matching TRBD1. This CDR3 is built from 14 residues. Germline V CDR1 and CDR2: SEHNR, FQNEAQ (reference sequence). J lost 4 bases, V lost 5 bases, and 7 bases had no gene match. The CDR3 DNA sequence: TGTGCCAGCAGCCCTAACAGGGGTGGCACTGAAGCTTTCTTT. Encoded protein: CASSPNRGGTEAFF.

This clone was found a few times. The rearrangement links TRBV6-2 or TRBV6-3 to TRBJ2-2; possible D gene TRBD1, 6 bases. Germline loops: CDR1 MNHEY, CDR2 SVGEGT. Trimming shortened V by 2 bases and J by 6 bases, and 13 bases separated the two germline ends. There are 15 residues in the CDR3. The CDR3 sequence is CASSYTGSFAGELFF. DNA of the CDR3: TGTGCCAGCAGTTACACAGGGAGTTTCGCCGGGGAGCTGTTTTTT.

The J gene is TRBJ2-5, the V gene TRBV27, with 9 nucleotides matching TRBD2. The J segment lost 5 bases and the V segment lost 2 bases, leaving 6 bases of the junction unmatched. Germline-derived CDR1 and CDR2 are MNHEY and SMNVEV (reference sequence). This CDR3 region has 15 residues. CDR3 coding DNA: TGTGCCAGCAGTTTAGCGGGGGGGTTGGGGGAGACCCAGTACTTC. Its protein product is CASSLAGGLGETQYF.

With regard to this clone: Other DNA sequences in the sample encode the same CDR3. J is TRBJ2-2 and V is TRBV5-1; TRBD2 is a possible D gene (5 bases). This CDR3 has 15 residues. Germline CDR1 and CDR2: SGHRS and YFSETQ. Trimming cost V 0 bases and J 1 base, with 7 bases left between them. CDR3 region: CASSLVAGNTGELFF. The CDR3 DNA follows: TGCGCCAGCAGCTTGGTTGCGGGGAACACCGGGGAGCTGTTTTTT.

CDR3 amino acids: CASSLPGDRGEAFF. The CDR3 nucleotides are TGCGCCAGCAGCTTGCCCGGGGACAGGGGCGAAGCTTTCTTT. The rearrangement uses TRBV5-1 and TRBJ1-1; 10 positions agree with TRBD1. The CDR3 length is 14 residues. Germline CDR1 is SGHRS and CDR2 is YFSETQ. V lost 1 base to trimming and J lost 8 bases; unmatched junction nucleotides: 5. Using reference TRBV5-1 and TRBJ1-1 for the parts outside the CDR3, the full variable domain is KAGVTQTPRYLIKTRGQQVTLSCSPISGHRSVSWYQQTPGQGLQFLFEYFSETQRNKGNFPGRFSGRQFSNSRSEMNVSTLELGDSALYLCASSLPGDRGEAFFGQGTRLTVV.

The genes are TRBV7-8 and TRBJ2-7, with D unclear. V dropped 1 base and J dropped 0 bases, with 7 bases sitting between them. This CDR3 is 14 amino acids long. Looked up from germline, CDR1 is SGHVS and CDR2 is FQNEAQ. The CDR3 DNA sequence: TGTGCCAGCAGCTTAGGGCCTAGCTCCTACGAGCAGTACGTC. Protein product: CASSLGPSSYEQYV.

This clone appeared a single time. CDR3 in DNA: TGTGCCAGCAGCTTAAGAATCGCGGGGGGGAATCCCCTGCGCAACATTCAGTACTTC. Encoded protein: CASSLRIAGGNPLRNIQYF. This rearrangement joins TRBV7-2 to TRBJ2-4; 9 bases align to TRBD2. CDR3 length equals 19 residues. Germline V gene lookup returns CDR1 SGHTA and CDR2 FQGNSA. The V and J ends lost 2 bases and 7 bases, in that order; junction bases with no gene match: 18.

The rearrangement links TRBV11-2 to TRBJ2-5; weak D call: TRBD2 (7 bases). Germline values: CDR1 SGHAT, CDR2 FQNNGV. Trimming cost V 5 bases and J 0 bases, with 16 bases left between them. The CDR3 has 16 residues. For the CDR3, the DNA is TGTGCCAGCAGCGACCCGGGCGGGGGCTACCAAGAGACCCAGTACTTC. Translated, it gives CASSDPGGGYQETQYF.

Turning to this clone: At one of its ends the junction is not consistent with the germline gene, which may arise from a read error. CDR3 bases: TGTGCCAGCAGCCCAGGTAACAGAGAGTGGTTT. It translates to CASSPGNREWF. The rearrangement links TRBV28 to TRBJ1-6; D uncertain. CDR1 and CDR2 from the germline V gene are MDHEN and SYDVKM. CDR3 size: 11 residues.

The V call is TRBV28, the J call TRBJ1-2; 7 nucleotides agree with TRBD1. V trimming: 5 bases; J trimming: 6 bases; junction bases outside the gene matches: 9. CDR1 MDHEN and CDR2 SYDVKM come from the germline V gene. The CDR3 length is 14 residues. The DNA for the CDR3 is TGTGCCAGCAGTACAAGCAGACAGGGACATGGCTACACCTTC. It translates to CASSTSRQGHGYTF.

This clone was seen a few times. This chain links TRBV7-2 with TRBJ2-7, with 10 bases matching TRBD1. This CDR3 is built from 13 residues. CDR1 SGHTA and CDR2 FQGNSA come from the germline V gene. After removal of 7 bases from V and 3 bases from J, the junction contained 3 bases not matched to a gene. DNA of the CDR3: TGTGCCAGCACCCGGGACAGGGGCTACGAGCAGTACTTC. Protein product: CASTRDRGYEQYF.

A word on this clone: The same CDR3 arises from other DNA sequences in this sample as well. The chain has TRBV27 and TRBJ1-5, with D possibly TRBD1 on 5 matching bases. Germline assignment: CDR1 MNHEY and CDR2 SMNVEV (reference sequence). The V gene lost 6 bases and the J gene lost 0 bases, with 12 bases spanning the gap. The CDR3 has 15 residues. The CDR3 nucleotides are TGTGCCAGCAGCCCGAGGGGACTTAGCAATCAGCCCCAGCATTTT. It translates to CASSPRGLSNQPQHF.

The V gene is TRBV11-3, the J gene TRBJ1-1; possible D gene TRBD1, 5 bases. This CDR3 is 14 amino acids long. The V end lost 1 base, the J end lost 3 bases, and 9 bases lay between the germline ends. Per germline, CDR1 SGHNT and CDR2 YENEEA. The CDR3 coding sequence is TGTGCCAGCAGCTTAGCGCGGGGGGACACTGAAGCTTTCTTT. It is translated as CASSLARGDTEAFF.

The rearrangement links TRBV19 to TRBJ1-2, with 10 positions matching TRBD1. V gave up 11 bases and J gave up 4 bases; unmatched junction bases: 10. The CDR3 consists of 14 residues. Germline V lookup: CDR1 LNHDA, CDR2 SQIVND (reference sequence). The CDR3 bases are TGTGCCGTGGGACAGGGGATTGGAGGCTATGGCTACACCTTC. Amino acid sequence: CAVGQGIGGYGYTF.